This paragraph reports one T cell receptor (beta chain). These data are taken from a study of blood T cell repertoires in COVID-19. Study-wide background: Sites in the United States, Italy and Spain provided acute and convalescent COVID-19 samples. Sample material is recorded as cDNA or gDNA derived from T cells, B-cell-depleted T cells, or PBMCs.

Original processing methods: Amplification of reference gene primers was used by the study to estimate nucleated cell counts. Sequenced by immunoSEQ multiplex PCR; TCRdb stores in-frame clones only, minus some. V and J calls and clone size come straight from that table; D and trimming were deduced from the DNA. The sample comprises roughly 200,000 clones, about 84% of which are singletons, and roughly 7.9% rests with the top ten. Looked up from germline, CDR1 is MDHEN and CDR2 is SYDVKM. The CDR3 has 14 residues. Trimming cost V 1 base and J 7 bases, with 13 bases left between them. The chain employs TRBV28 and TRBJ1-1, with D perhaps matching TRBD1 (5 bases). The source is a woman aged 80 or older with acute or convalescent COVID-19. Specimen: peripheral blood. The CDR3 loop is CASSLYSGQGEAFF. For the CDR3, the DNA is TGTGCCAGCAGTTTATATTCAGGGCAGGGTGAAGCTTTCTTT.